What follows describes a single T cell receptor beta chain. Its cognate antigen is unknown. PCR involved 60 Vbeta and 13 Jbeta primers. Assay used: immunoSEQ multiplex PCR; TCRdb lists only in-frame clones, some missing. Altogether about 120,000 clones are present, 80% to 85% being singletons, with the ten largest covering about 3.8%. The data were obtained in a study of cytomegalovirus exposure and HLA in healthy donors. The study's findings and limits: A later analysis reportedly identified an Asian-associated ancestry cluster as carrying fewer N-insertions than the approximately 730-donor mean.

Per germline, CDR1 MGHRA and CDR2 YSYEKL. The CDR3 covers 15 residues. Germline trimming cut 6 bases from V and 4 bases from J; bases unmatched to any gene: 9. This sequence was found in a woman aged 25 to 39 in good health and CMV-seronegative. Source material: PBMCs. This sequence joins TRBV4-1 and TRBJ2-7; 10 bases match TRBD2. The CDR3 protein is CASRYELAGRYEQYF. In nucleotides, the CDR3 is TGCGCCAGCAGATACGAACTAGCGGGGAGATACGAGCAGTACTTC.